This T cell receptor (beta chain) came from a study of CD8+CD57+ T cells in acquired aplastic anemia. CDR3 and TCR beta VDJ profiling relied on a genomic DNA template. Each CDR3 protein gets one entry after TCRdb re-called the reads with MiXCR. Here the sample spans about 160,000 distinct CDR3 sequences, about 64% being singletons. Sequencing was done on patients that had shown CD8+CD57+ cell expansion by flow cytometry. Germline V gene lookup returns CDR1 DFQATT and CDR2 SNEGSKA (reference sequence). This CDR3 comprises 14 residues. About this clonotype: The junction does not match germline at one end; this may be a read error.

Sequencing used sorted CD4+, CD8+, or CD8+CD57+ T cells (not recorded which) from PBMCs. The chain has TRBV20-1 and TRBJ2-2; TRBD2 agrees at 7 bases. The source of this sequence is a human donor with aplastic anemia. The chain's CDR3 is CSAKSGVNTWELFF. DNA of the CDR3: TGCAGTGCTAAGAGCGGGGTGAACACCTGGGAGCTGTTTTTT.